This T cell receptor beta chain is drawn from a study of blood T cells in healthy people across ages. The table lists this clonotype with a few counts. No antigen is known for it. The CDR3 sequence is 14 residues long. Trimming left V 1 base short and J 1 base short, with 10 bases between. The germline CDR1 and CDR2 sequences are SQVTM and ANQGSEA. Isolation yielded PBMCs, at least 7 million per sample, in every case. Whole-study findings and limits: The study regarded diversity estimates from one million T cells as underestimates.

A second PCR of 7 to 11 cycles used a sample-barcoded 5' primer and a J-beta primer mix. MiXCR, run by TCRdb on the 5' RACE reads, gives a single entry per CDR3 protein. The table includes 750,000 to 950,000 distinct CDR3 sequences, just under 30% detected once. The data also belong to a second study, concerning T cells of mothers and their children.

The gene calls are TRBV29-1 and TRBJ1-1, with a possible D match to TRBD1 (6 bases). The sample taken for sequencing was blood. The clonotype originates from a woman aged 40 to 50 in good health. Written as DNA, the CDR3 is TGCAGCGTTGAAGCGCGACAGGCGAACACTGAAGCTTTCTTT. It is translated as CSVEARQANTEAFF.